This T cell receptor beta chain was obtained from a study of chemoradiotherapy in HPV16-positive cancers. Profiling relied on immunoSEQ multiplex PCR, and the TCRdb table lists in-frame clones only, not all of them. The sample has under 8,000 clones; 71% are singletons. Looked up from germline, CDR1 is SNHLY and CDR2 is FYNNEI. There are 15 residues in the CDR3. The V end was cut by 6 bases, the J end by 5 bases, with 17 bases between. Repertoires were sampled repeatedly during chemoradiotherapy. The TCR sequence derives from a human donor with HPV-associated anogenital cancer. The sequencing used tumor tissue, collected from a patient who underwent chemoradiotherapy. The V and J genes are TRBV2 and TRBJ2-1, with D maybe TRBD1 (5 bases). Here the CDR3 DNA reads TGTGCCAGCAGCCTTCACGGACATCTAAACAATGAGCAGTTCTTC. It is translated as CASSLHGHLNNEQFF.